This T cell receptor beta chain appears in the sequencing data of a study of blood T cell repertoires in COVID-19. As for the study in general: Acute and convalescent COVID-19 specimens originated in the United States, Italy and Spain. The analysed material was cDNA or gDNA that came from T cells, B-cell-depleted T cells, or PBMCs.

Original analysis: The authors estimated nucleated cell counts from reference gene primer amplification. Some clones are missing from TCRdb's copy, which holds only in-frame ones; the method was immunoSEQ multiplex PCR. That table gives V, J and clone size, and the DNA gave D and trimming. The sample records about 310,000 clones, approximately 86% being singletons. The V gene's germline CDR1 is LNHNV and CDR2 YYDKDF (reference sequence). The CDR3 contains 13 residues. V gave up 1 base and J gave up 7 bases, with 5 bases separating them. Donors of Cohort 3 who recovered were those that had two negative PCRs, clearance, or symptom resolution. Concerning this clone: Other DNA sequences in the sample encode the same CDR3.

Sequencing was done on a sample of PBMCs or T cells enriched from blood (not recorded which). The chain carries TRBV15 and TRBJ1-6; D is ambiguous. The sequence came from a woman aged 18 to 35 who had recovered from COVID-19. In DNA, the CDR3 is TGTGCCACCAGCAGAGCCAGGAATTCACCCCTCCACTTT. This gives the protein CATSRARNSPLHF.